The clone carrying this TCR beta chain occurred many times. Its target is not known. This sample is drawn from a study of CD8 T cells in ankylosing spondylitis. Generation of TCR beta libraries employed quantitative 5'-RACE incorporating molecular barcodes. TCRdb re-called the 5' RACE reads with MiXCR, one entry per CDR3 protein. The table records about 540,000 distinct CDR3 sequences, over 9.5% of them present only once. Notes on the study in general: Blood from ankylosing spondylitis patients appeared to carry a characteristic roughly 8-variant TCR beta motif. Peripheral blood samples showed relatively rare disease-linked clones, and these clones were CD8+.

Sequenced material: blood, either unsorted or a sorted T cell fraction (not recorded which). This TCR derives from a male donor with ankylosing spondylitis.

The CDR3 DNA reads as TGTGCCACCAGCCGGGGGGACGGCACCGGGGAGCTGTTTTTT. It is translated as CATSRGDGTGELFF. V gene TRBV15 combines with J gene TRBJ2-2; 7 bases are a match to TRBD2. The CDR3 has 14 amino acids. J gave up 4 bases and V 5 bases, and 4 bases lay outside the gene matches. Germline values: CDR1 LNHNV, CDR2 YYDKDF (reference sequence).